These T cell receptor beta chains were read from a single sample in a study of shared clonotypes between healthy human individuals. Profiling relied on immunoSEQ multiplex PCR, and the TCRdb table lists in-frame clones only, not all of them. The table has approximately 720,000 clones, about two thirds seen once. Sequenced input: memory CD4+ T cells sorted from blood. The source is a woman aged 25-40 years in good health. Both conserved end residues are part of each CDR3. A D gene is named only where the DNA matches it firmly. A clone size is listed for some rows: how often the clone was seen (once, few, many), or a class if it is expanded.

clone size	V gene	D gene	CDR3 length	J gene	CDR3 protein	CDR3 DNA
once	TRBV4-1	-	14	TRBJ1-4	CASSQDTANEKLFF	TGCGCCAGCAGCCAAGATACGGCTAATGAAAAACTGTTTTTT
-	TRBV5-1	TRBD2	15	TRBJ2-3	CASSLGAGATDTQYF	TGCGCCAGCAGCTTGGGGGCGGGAGCGACAGATACGCAGTATTTT
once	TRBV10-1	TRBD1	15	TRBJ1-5	CASRALGTGHQPQHF	TGCGCCAGCAGGGCCCTTGGGACAGGGCATCAGCCCCAGCATTTT
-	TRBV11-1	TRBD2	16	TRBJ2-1	CASTHRGTSGRNEQFF	TGTGCCAGCACCCATAGGGGGACTAGCGGAAGAAATGAGCAGTTCTTC
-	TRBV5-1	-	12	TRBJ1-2	CASSLAGEGYTF	TGCGCCAGCAGCTTGGCCGGGGAGGGCTACACCTTC
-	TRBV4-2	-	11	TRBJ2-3	CASGVADTQYF	TGTGCCAGCGGCGTGGCAGATACGCAGTATTTT
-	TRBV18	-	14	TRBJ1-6	CASSPSASESPLHF	TGTGCCAGCTCACCATCGGCCAGCGAGTCACCCCTCCACTTT
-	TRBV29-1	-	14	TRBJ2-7	CSVEDSGGNYEQYF	TGCAGCGTTGAAGATTCCGGCGGGAACTACGAGCAGTACTTC
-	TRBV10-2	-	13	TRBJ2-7	CASKGVSSYEQYF	TGCGCCAGCAAGGGGGTAAGCTCCTACGAGCAGTACTTC
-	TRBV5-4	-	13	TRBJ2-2	CASSRREFGELFF	TGTGCCAGCAGCCGACGGGAGTTCGGGGAGCTGTTTTTT
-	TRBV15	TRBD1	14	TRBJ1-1	CATSGRTGGSEAFF	TGTGCCACCAGCGGGAGAACAGGGGGCAGTGAAGCTTTCTTT
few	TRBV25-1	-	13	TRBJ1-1	CASTPGGSAEAFF	TGTGCCAGCACCCCTGGGGGCAGCGCTGAAGCTTTCTTT
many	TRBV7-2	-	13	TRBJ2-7	CASSRGVLYEQYF	TGTGCCAGCAGCCGCGGGGTCCTCTACGAGCAGTACTTC
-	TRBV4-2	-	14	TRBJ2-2	CASSQVGDPGELFF	TGTGCCAGCAGCCAAGTGGGCGATCCCGGGGAGCTGTTTTTT
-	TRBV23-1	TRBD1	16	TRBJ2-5	CASSQLETGRQETQYF	TGCGCCAGCAGTCAATTAGAGACAGGGCGCCAAGAGACCCAGTACTTC
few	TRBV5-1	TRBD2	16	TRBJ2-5	CASSLVLAGAAETQYF	TGCGCCAGCAGCTTGGTCCTAGCGGGAGCAGCAGAGACCCAGTACTTC
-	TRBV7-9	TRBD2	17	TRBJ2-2	CASSHPPGLAEAGELFF	TGTGCCAGCAGCCACCCCCCGGGACTAGCGGAGGCCGGGGAGCTGTTTTTT
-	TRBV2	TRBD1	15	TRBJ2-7	CASTKDRGLTYEQYF	TGTGCCAGCACCAAGGACAGGGGGCTTACCTACGAGCAGTACTTC
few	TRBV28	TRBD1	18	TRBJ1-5	CASSSPGQGISSNQPQHF	TGTGCCAGCAGCAGCCCGGGACAGGGGATCTCCAGCAATCAGCCCCAGCATTTT
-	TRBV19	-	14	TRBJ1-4	CASSLVQEYEKLFF	TGTGCCAGTAGTTTGGTACAGGAGTATGAAAAACTGTTTTTT
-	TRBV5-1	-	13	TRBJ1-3	CASRPGTGNTIYF	TGCGCCAGCAGACCTGGGACGGGAAACACCATATATTTT
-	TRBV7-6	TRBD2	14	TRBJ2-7	CASSRAGGWYEQYF	TGTGCCAGCAGTAGGGCGGGAGGGTGGTACGAGCAGTACTTC
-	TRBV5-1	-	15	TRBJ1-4	CASSFGGAGPEKLFF	TGCGCCAGCAGCTTTGGAGGGGCAGGACCTGAAAAACTGTTTTTT
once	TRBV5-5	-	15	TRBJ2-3	CASSPWASSTDTQYF	TGTGCCAGCTCCCCGTGGGCATCTAGCACAGATACGCAGTATTTT
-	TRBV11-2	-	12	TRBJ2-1	CASSQLGGEQFF	TGTGCCAGCAGCCAGTTAGGGGGTGAGCAGTTCTTC
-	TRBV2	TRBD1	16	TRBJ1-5	CASSGPTGGVNQPQHF	TGTGCCAGCAGTGGGCCGACAGGGGGCGTAAATCAGCCCCAGCATTTT